This entry lists 26 T cell receptor beta chains sequenced from one sample in a study of CD8+ T cells in alopecia areata. Indicated treatment: oral pan-JAK inhibitor, 5-10 mg twice daily. The authors extracted RNA and reverse transcribed it into cDNA as the sequencing template. Produced via immunoSEQ multiplex PCR; TCRdb's table is partial and in-frame only. Of about 180,000 clones listed, less than 70% were seen once; the top ten hold 9.5% to 14%. The sample here was CD8+ T cells sorted from blood, taken at week 24, from a patient treated with tofacitinib. The receptors originated from a human donor with alopecia areata.

The gene calls are TRBV4-3 and TRBJ1-1; D uncertain. Trimming left V 0 bases short and J 2 bases short, with 7 bases between. This CDR3 region has 14 residues. In germline, CDR1 is LGHNA, CDR2 YSLEER. The CDR3 sequence: CASSQEAGNTEAFF. The CDR3 nucleotides are TGCGCCAGCAGCCAAGAAGCGGGAAACACTGAAGCTTTCTTT.

V is TRBV29-1 and J is TRBJ1-2; D is uncertain. The CDR3 extends over 14 amino acids. Germline-derived CDR1 and CDR2 are SQVTM and ANQGSEA. V gave up 3 bases and J gave up 3 bases, with 14 bases separating them. The CDR3 loop is CSVDPGGPDYGYTF. The CDR3 DNA follows: TGCAGCGTTGATCCCGGAGGACCAGACTATGGCTACACCTTC.

A remark on this clone: Distinct nucleotide sequences in the sample also encode this CDR3. This chain links TRBV9 with TRBJ1-2; D gene unclear. This CDR3 has 14 residues. The germline V and J ends were trimmed by 0 bases and 5 bases, with 11 bases remaining between them. Germline CDR1 reads SGDLS; CDR2 reads YYNGEE. CDR3 residues: CASSVGDTLYGYTF. The CDR3 DNA reads as TGTGCCAGCAGCGTAGGTGACACCTTGTATGGCTACACCTTC.

V usage is TRBV7-9 and J usage is TRBJ1-2; maybe TRBD1 (6 bases). V lost 1 base to trimming and J lost 6 bases, with 12 bases between them. Germline V CDR1 and CDR2: SEHNR, FQNEAQ (reference sequence). The CDR3 is 14 residues long. The CDR3 protein is CASSLEGGGDGYTF. Written as DNA, the CDR3 is TGTGCCAGCAGCTTAGAGGGGGGAGGCGATGGCTACACCTTC. Full variable domain (rest looked up from reference TRBV7-9 and TRBJ1-2): DTGVSQNPRHKITKRGQNVTFRCDPISEHNRLYWYRQTLGQGPEFLTYFQNEAQLEKSRLLSDRFSAERPKGSFSTLEIQRTEQGDSAMYLCASSLEGGGDGYTFGSGTRLTVV.

The table lists this clone with a count of one. This chain connects TRBV6-5 to TRBJ2-1, with D uncertain. Trimming shortened V by 2 bases and J by 9 bases, and 5 bases separated the two germline ends. CDR3 length: 11 amino acids. Germline V gives CDR1 MNHEY, CDR2 SVGAGI. The CDR3, as DNA: TGTGCCAGCAGTTACCTAACTGAGCAGTTCTTC. It yields the protein CASSYLTEQFF.

This clone appeared a single time. The V gene is TRBV12-1, the J gene TRBJ1-2; the table's D call of TRBD1 was not tested on the DNA. TRBV12-1 is annotated as a pseudogene. This CDR3 is built from 12 residues. Written as DNA, the CDR3 is TGTGCCAGCGGGACAGCTGAATATGGCTACACCTTC. Translation gives CASGTAEYGYTF.

The CDR3 bases are TGTGCCTGGGAGACAGGGATAGACGCTGAAGCTTTCTTT. It encodes CAWETGIDAEAFF. The V gene is TRBV30, the J gene TRBJ1-1, with 7 bases that match TRBD1. Per germline, CDR1 GTSNPN and CDR2 SVGIG (reference sequence). After removal of 5 bases from V and 6 bases from J, the junction contained 9 bases not matched to a gene. The CDR3 is 13 amino acids.

This chain links TRBV5-6 with TRBJ1-2; D might be TRBD1 (6 bases). The germline CDR1 and CDR2 sequences are SGHDT and YYEEEE. V was cut by 4 bases and J by 6 bases, with 28 bases left in between. This CDR3 contains 18 residues. The CDR3 region is CASSPTRQRQVLLDGYTF. The DNA of the CDR3 is TGTGCCAGCAGCCCGACAAGGCAGAGACAGGTCCTACTAGATGGCTACACCTTC.

V usage is TRBV11-2 and J usage is TRBJ2-5; D unresolved. The CDR3 spans 13 residues. Germline-derived CDR1 and CDR2 are SGHAT and FQNNGV. V gave up 3 bases and J gave up 4 bases, with 9 bases separating them. The CDR3 loop is CASSFGFGETQYF. CDR3 DNA: TGTGCCAGCAGCTTTGGGTTCGGAGAGACCCAGTACTTC. Full variable domain (remainder filled in from reference TRBV11-2 and TRBJ2-5): EAGVAQSPRYKIIEKRQSVAFWCNPISGHATLYWYQQILGQGPKLLIQFQNNGVVDDSQLPKDRFSAERLKGVDSTLKIQPAKLEDSAVYLCASSFGFGETQYFGPGTRLLVL.

This clone turned up a few times. The gene calls are TRBV29-1 and TRBJ2-2, with 10 positions matching TRBD1. The CDR3 is made up of 17 amino acids. The germline V gene has CDR1 SQVTM and CDR2 ANQGSEA. The junction had 11 bases not matched to a gene; V was cut back by 3 bases and J by 4 bases. The CDR3 DNA is TGCAGCGTTGAGGGTTTCGGGACAGGGGCTATCACCGGGGAGCTGTTTTTT. Residues: CSVEGFGTGAITGELFF.

This clone was seen once. The chain has TRBV4-3 and TRBJ2-1, with 13 bases aligning to TRBD2. CDR1 is LGHNA, CDR2 YSLEER, per germline. V was pared by 4 bases and J by 10 bases, with 10 bases of the junction left unmatched. CDR3 length equals 16 residues. This CDR3 reads CASSPLAGGPRREQFF. The CDR3 DNA reads TGCGCCAGCAGCCCACTAGCGGGGGGGCCTCGGCGCGAGCAGTTCTTC.

The chain has TRBV10-3 and TRBJ1-3, with D perhaps TRBD1 (6 bases). V was cut by 6 bases and J by 0 bases, with 15 bases left in between. The CDR3 extends over 16 amino acids. CDR1 and CDR2 from the germline V gene are ENHRY and SYGVKD. The CDR3: CAIRTDSSRSGNTIYF. CDR3 nucleotides: TGTGCCATCAGGACGGACAGCAGCCGCTCTGGAAACACCATATATTTT.

The rearrangement uses TRBV6-1 and TRBJ1-1; D may be TRBD1 (6 bases). This CDR3 has 14 amino acids. Trimming stripped 6 bases from V and 5 bases from J, with 16 bases between. Germline assignment: CDR1 MNHNS and CDR2 SASEGT. The CDR3 spells CASRPGQKGTEAFF. The CDR3 nucleotides are TGTGCCAGCAGGCCCGGACAGAAAGGGACTGAAGCTTTCTTT.

The chain is built from TRBV30 and TRBJ2-1; D ambiguous. The germline V gene encodes CDR1 GTSNPN and CDR2 SVGIG (reference sequence). Trimming pared 2 bases from V and 6 bases from J, leaving 5 bases between. There are 11 residues in the CDR3. Here the CDR3 DNA reads TGTGCCTGGAGTTTAAGCAATGAGCAGTTCTTC. Its translation: CAWSLSNEQFF.

The rearrangement uses TRBV7-9 and TRBJ1-6; D remains unclear. CDR1 is SEHNR and CDR2 is FQNEAQ in the germline V gene (reference sequence). The CDR3 has 12 residues. V shed 5 bases and J shed 7 bases, with 6 bases lying between them. The CDR3 DNA is TGTGCCAGCAGCCGCGGAAATTCACCCCTCCACTTT. This gives the protein CASSRGNSPLHF. The variable domain in full, with the rest retrieved from reference TRBV7-9 and TRBJ1-6, is DTGVSQNPRHKITKRGQNVTFRCDPISEHNRLYWYRQTLGQGPEFLTYFQNEAQLEKSRLLSDRFSAERPKGSFSTLEIQRTEQGDSAMYLCASSRGNSPLHFGNGTRLTVT.

In this sample, this clone turned up a few times. J is TRBJ2-7 and V is TRBV27; possibly TRBD1 for D (5 bases). Trimming removed 6 bases from V and 1 base from J, with 16 bases in between. CDR1 is MNHEY, CDR2 SMNVEV, per germline (reference sequence). The CDR3 extends over 15 amino acids. CDR3 nucleotides: TGTGCCAGCAGATTTCAGGGTGGAGAGTCCTACGAGCAGTACTTC. Residues: CASRFQGGESYEQYF.

This chain links TRBV19 with TRBJ2-7; weak D call: TRBD2 (5 bases). This CDR3 has 13 amino acids. The germline V gene has CDR1 LNHDA and CDR2 SQIVND (reference sequence). Trimming removed 5 bases at V and 3 bases at J, with 11 bases between. The CDR3 sequence is CASSLDSNYEQYF. Written as DNA, the CDR3 is TGTGCCAGTAGTTTGGACTCTAACTACGAGCAGTACTTC.

The chain has TRBV11-2 and TRBJ1-4; D is perhaps TRBD1 (5 bases). The CDR3 loop spans 14 amino acids. V lost 1 base, J lost 8 bases, and 11 bases lay in between. The germline V gene encodes CDR1 SGHAT and CDR2 FQNNGV. The CDR3 spells CASSLGQGGEKLFF. The CDR3 DNA reads as TGTGCCAGCAGCTTAGGGCAGGGCGGCGAAAAACTGTTTTTT.

This chain links TRBV11-2 with TRBJ2-7; no definite D call. The CDR3 is made up of 11 amino acids. The germline gives CDR1 SGHAT, CDR2 FQNNGV. V was trimmed by 7 bases and J by 3 bases, leaving 7 bases between them. The CDR3 DNA is TGTGCCAGCACGGCTGGCTACGAGCAGTACTTC. Its protein product is CASTAGYEQYF. The variable domain in full, with the rest retrieved from reference TRBV11-2 and TRBJ2-7, is EAGVAQSPRYKIIEKRQSVAFWCNPISGHATLYWYQQILGQGPKLLIQFQNNGVVDDSQLPKDRFSAERLKGVDSTLKIQPAKLEDSAVYLCASTAGYEQYFGPGTRLTVT.

The rearrangement uses TRBV28 and TRBJ2-7, with no clear D. V shed 8 bases and J shed 0 bases, with 11 bases lying between them. Germline V gene sequence: CDR1 MDHEN, CDR2 SYDVKM. CDR3 length: 13 residues. In nucleotides, the CDR3 is TGTGCCAGCCGGGCAGGTACCTCCTACGAGCAGTACTTC. It codes for CASRAGTSYEQYF. Combining the CDR3 with reference TRBV28 and TRBJ2-7 gives the whole variable domain DVKVTQSSRYLVKRTGEKVFLECVQDMDHENMFWYRQDPGLGLRLIYFSYDVKMKEKGDIPEGYSVSREKKERFSLILESASTNQTSMYLCASRAGTSYEQYFGPGTRLTVT.

The chain has TRBV30 and TRBJ2-3; no reliable D call. Germline assignment: CDR1 GTSNPN and CDR2 SVGIG (reference sequence). The V end was cut by 0 bases, the J end by 2 bases, with 6 bases between. The CDR3 spans 13 residues. The CDR3 DNA reads TGTGCCTGGAGTGTTGATCACACAGATACGCAGTATTTT. Protein sequence: CAWSVDHTDTQYF. Looking up the rest from reference TRBV30 and TRBJ2-3 gives the full variable domain: SQTIHQWPATLVQPVGSPLSLECTVEGTSNPNLYWYRQAAGRGLQLLFYSVGIGQISSEVPQNLSASRPQDRQFILSSKKLLLSDSGFYLCAWSVDHTDTQYFGPGTRLTVL.

This sequence joins TRBV11-2 and TRBJ2-7; tentative D call: TRBD1 (5 bases). The CDR3 covers 15 residues. Trimming cost V 7 bases and J 5 bases, with 21 bases left between them. CDR1 is SGHAT, CDR2 FQNNGV, per germline. The CDR3 DNA reads as TGTGCCAGCATCCCCTCTTCGAAAGGGGTCCACGAGCAGTACTTC. Translation: CASIPSSKGVHEQYF.

This clone appeared a few times. V is TRBV27 and J is TRBJ2-7; the D is unclear. This CDR3 has 13 amino acids. CDR1 is MNHEY and CDR2 is SMNVEV in the germline V gene (reference sequence). The ends were cut back, 6 bases at V and 2 bases at J, with 11 bases in the middle. The CDR3, as DNA: TGTGCCAGCAGCACCCCGACTCCCTACGAGCAGTACTTC. Translating it yields CASSTPTPYEQYF.

The chain combines TRBV15 with TRBJ1-4; D is undetermined. The CDR3 length is 15 residues. CDR1 is LNHNV, CDR2 YYDKDF, per germline (reference sequence). Trimming took off 1 base at V and 2 bases at J, with 8 bases between the two ends. The CDR3 DNA is TGTGCCACCAGCAGAGGAAGAGGGACTAATGAAAAACTGTTTTTT. This translates into CATSRGRGTNEKLFF. The variable domain in full, completed from reference TRBV15 and TRBJ1-4, reads DAMVIQNPRYQVTQFGKPVTLSCSQTLNHNVMYWYQQKSSQAPKLLFHYYDKDFNNEADTPDNFQSRRPNTSFCFLDIRSPGLGDTAMYLCATSRGRGTNEKLFFGSGTQLSVL.

This chain joins TRBV7-8 and TRBJ2-1; no definite D call. Germline V gene sequence: CDR1 SGHVS, CDR2 FQNEAQ. The ends were cut back, 2 bases at V and 8 bases at J, with 16 bases in the middle. The CDR3 is made up of 15 amino acids. The CDR3 protein is CASSLLISPSDEQFF. In DNA, the CDR3 is TGTGCCAGCAGCTTATTGATTTCGCCCAGCGATGAGCAGTTCTTC.

V is TRBV6-6 and J is TRBJ2-3; D is unresolved. V lost 3 bases and J lost 0, with 7 bases in between. Per germline, CDR1 MNHNY and CDR2 SVGAGI (reference sequence). This CDR3 comprises 14 residues. CDR3 residues: CASSYISSTDTQYF. The DNA for the CDR3 is TGTGCCAGCAGTTATATCAGTAGCACAGATACGCAGTATTTT.